The text below deals with one T cell receptor beta chain. Its specificity is not known. MiXCR, applied by TCRdb to the RT-PCR reads, yields one record per CDR3 protein. This sample has some 480,000 distinct CDR3 sequences; approximately 10% occur once, and the top ten carry less than 15%. This record belongs to a study of response to subunit inactivated influenza vaccine. General study points: The authors put forward the suggestion that each seasonal influenza vaccination may bring in only a limited number of new T cells.

Germline loops: CDR1 LGHNA, CDR2 YSLEER. This CDR3 contains 14 residues. Deletions cut 0 bases from V and 8 bases from J, with 12 bases between. The receptor was derived from a middle-aged man who received an inactivated influenza vaccine. J is TRBJ2-3 and V is TRBV4-3; D is ambiguous. Specimen: PBMCs from blood, collected more than 35 days after vaccination. CDR3 loop: CASSQDTLASTQYF. The CDR3 nucleotides read TGCGCCAGCAGCCAAGATACTTTGGCTTCTACGCAGTATTTT.